What follows are 11 T cell receptor beta chains derived from one specimen sequenced in a study of T-cell reconstitution after alpha-beta-depleted transplantation in children. A library of TCRbeta sequences, prepared with unique molecular identifiers, was generated. TCRdb re-called the PCR reads with MiXCR, one entry per CDR3 protein. The table includes 360,000 or so distinct CDR3 sequences, 20% detected once. Sequenced here: PBMCs from the stem cell graft donor, sampled from the stem cell graft. These receptors came from a human donor who donated a stem cell graft to a child with acute myeloid leukemia.

The rearrangement links TRBV7-9 to TRBJ2-3; the match to TRBD2 covers 10 bases. The CDR3 extends over 16 amino acids. Germline V gene sequence: CDR1 SEHNR, CDR2 FQNEAQ (reference sequence). With 3 bases clipped from V and 0 bases from J, the junction kept 3 bases outside the gene matches. CDR3 bases: TGTGCCAGCAGCTTCCTTAGCGGGAGGAGCACAGATACGCAGTATTTT. Amino acids: CASSFLSGRSTDTQYF.

This clonotype was found a few times. The CDR3 DNA is TGTGCCAGTATTAGCACGAACACCGGGGAGCTGTTTTTT. Protein: CASISTNTGELFF. V and J are TRBV9 and TRBJ2-2; D call uncertain. Germline assignment: CDR1 SGDLS and CDR2 YYNGEE. V was clipped by 8 bases and J by 0 bases, with 8 bases between them. The CDR3 length is 13 residues.

The chain employs TRBV4-1 and TRBJ2-5; TRBD1 matches at 8 bases. V shed 4 bases and J 5 bases; nucleotides not matched to a gene: 6. The CDR3 is 14 residues long. Germline loops: CDR1 MGHRA, CDR2 YSYEKL. The CDR3 sequence is CASSPDRGTETQYF. The CDR3 DNA follows: TGCGCCAGCAGCCCCGACAGGGGAACGGAGACCCAGTACTTC.

In its sample, this clonotype was seen a few times. This rearrangement joins TRBV20-1 to TRBJ1-4, with D perhaps matching TRBD1 (5 bases). This CDR3 is built from 11 residues. V lost 4 bases to trimming and J lost 8 bases, with 8 bases between them. CDR1 is DFQATT and CDR2 is SNEGSKA in the germline V gene (reference sequence). CDR3 DNA: TGCAGTGCTACACGGGGGGAAAAACTGTTTTTT. Amino acids: CSATRGEKLFF.

This clonotype has ten or more counts. The chain joins TRBV29-1 to TRBJ2-7, with 8 nucleotides matching TRBD1. CDR3 size: 13 residues. Germline V gene sequence: CDR1 SQVTM, CDR2 ANQGSEA. The V gene end was trimmed by 5 bases and the J gene end by 2 bases; junction bases not matched to a gene: 5. This CDR3 reads CSVLNRGTYEQYF. CDR3 bases: TGCAGCGTTCTCAACAGGGGGACCTACGAGCAGTACTTC.

V and J are TRBV15 and TRBJ2-5; D is unclear. This CDR3 region has 15 residues. V shed 0 bases and J shed 3 bases, with 11 bases lying between them. Germline-derived CDR1 and CDR2 are LNHNV and YYDKDF (reference sequence). The CDR3 here is CATSRDSTAKETQYF. The CDR3 DNA reads TGTGCCACCAGCAGAGATTCGACTGCCAAAGAGACCCAGTACTTC.

In regard to this clonotype: This likely comes from a read error, as the CDR3 has no conserved phenylalanine or tryptophan at its end. V and J are TRBV7-2 and TRBJ2-7; 11 bases map to TRBD2. Per the germline V gene, CDR1 is SGHTA and CDR2 is FQGNSA. Trimming at V came to 5 bases and at J to 0 bases, leaving 3 bases not matched to a gene. CDR3 length equals 15 residues. CDR3 nucleotides: TGTGCCAGCAGCACTAGCGGGGGCAGCTCCTACGAGCAGTACTAC. It specifies CASSTSGGSSYEQYY.

This rearrangement joins TRBV15 to TRBJ2-2; 11 bases map to TRBD1. Trimming at V came to 4 bases and at J to 3 bases, leaving 1 base not matched to a gene. CDR1 LNHNV and CDR2 YYDKDF come from the germline V gene (reference sequence). The CDR3 is 15 residues long. CDR3 in DNA: TGTGCCACCAGCACGGGACAGGGGGACACCGGGGAGCTGTTTTTT. Protein sequence: CATSTGQGDTGELFF.

This clonotype was recorded at least ten times. The CDR3, as DNA: TGCAGTGCTATCAAGGCACAAGAGACCCAGTACTTC. This codes for CSAIKAQETQYF. This chain connects TRBV20-1 to TRBJ2-5; D not certain. From germline, CDR1 is DFQATT and CDR2 SNEGSKA (reference sequence). The CDR3 loop spans 12 amino acids. The germline V and J ends were trimmed by 4 bases and 2 bases, with 8 bases remaining between them.

This clonotype came up a few times. The V gene is TRBV7-8, the J gene TRBJ2-3; TRBD1 or TRBD2 may be the D gene (5 bases each). Looked up from germline, CDR1 is SGHVS and CDR2 is FQNEAQ. V gave up 5 bases and J gave up 2 bases, with 14 bases separating them. This CDR3 comprises 15 residues. Here the CDR3 reads CASSPRGVHTDTQYF. Written as DNA, the CDR3 is TGTGCCAGCAGCCCGAGGGGTGTCCACACAGATACGCAGTATTTT.

The chain carries TRBV5-1 and TRBJ2-1; 7 bases fit TRBD2. Germline loops: CDR1 SGHRS, CDR2 YFSETQ. After removal of 3 bases from V and 2 bases from J, the junction contained 8 bases not matched to a gene. The CDR3 loop spans 16 amino acids. CDR3 region: CASSYGTTPTYNEQFF. In DNA form, the CDR3 reads TGCGCCAGCAGCTATGGGACTACACCTACCTACAATGAGCAGTTCTTC.